This T cell receptor beta chain is drawn from a study of shared clonotypes between healthy human individuals. General observations from the study: The genetic and exposure-history diversity represented was limited by few donors.

The trim removed 5 bases at V and 5 bases at J, leaving 11 bases unmatched. CDR3 length: 15 amino acids. Germline CDR1 and CDR2: MDHEN and SYDVKM. Method: immunoSEQ multiplex PCR; TCRdb's copy keeps in-frame clones and lacks some. The top ten clones hold approximately 1.5% of a sample with about 1 million clones, under 80% of them seen once. About this clone: No antigen is known for it.

The receptor comes from a man between 18 and 35 years old in good health. This chain joins TRBV28 and TRBJ2-7; 8 bases map to TRBD1. The sequenced sample consisted of memory CD4+ T cells sorted from blood. Subset given: CD45RA-negative fraction. The CDR3 coding sequence is TGTGCCAGCAGTCCACCCCCAGGGGGCAAGCACGAGCAGTACTTC. It is translated as CASSPPPGGKHEQYF.